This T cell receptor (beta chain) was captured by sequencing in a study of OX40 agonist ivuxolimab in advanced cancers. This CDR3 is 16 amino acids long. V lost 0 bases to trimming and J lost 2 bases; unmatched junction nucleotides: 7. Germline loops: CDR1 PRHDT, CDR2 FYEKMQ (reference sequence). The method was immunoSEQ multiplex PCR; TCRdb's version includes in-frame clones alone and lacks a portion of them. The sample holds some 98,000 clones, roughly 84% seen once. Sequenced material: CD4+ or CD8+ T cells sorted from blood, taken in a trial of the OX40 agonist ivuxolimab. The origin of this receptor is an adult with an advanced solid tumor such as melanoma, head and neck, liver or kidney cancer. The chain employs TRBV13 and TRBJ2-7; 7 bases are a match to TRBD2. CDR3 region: CASSLGVRGFTYEQYF. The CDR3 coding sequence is TGTGCCAGCAGCTTAGGTGTGCGGGGGTTTACCTACGAGCAGTACTTC. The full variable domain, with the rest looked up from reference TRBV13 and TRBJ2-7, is AAGVIQSPRHLIKEKRETATLKCYPIPRHDTVYWYQQGPGQDPQFLISFYEKMQSDKGSIPDRFSAQQFSDYHSELNMSSLELGDSALYFCASSLGVRGFTYEQYFGPGTRLTVT.